These 22 T cell receptor beta chains came from one sample sequenced in a study of shared clonotypes between healthy human individuals. Assay: immunoSEQ multiplex PCR; the TCRdb copy retains only in-frame clones and omits some. The sample comprises hundreds of thousands of clones, 95% to 98% of which are singletons, and 0.3% rests with the top ten. Naive CD8 cells lacked CD45RO, underwent positive selection for CCR7 and left out terminally differentiated effector memory CD45RA+ cells. Input material: naive CD8+ T cells sorted from blood. The receptors here all came from a man aged 30 to 45 in good health.

This clone was seen only once. The chain links TRBV18 to TRBJ2-3; TRBD2 agrees at 11 bases. With 3 bases clipped from V and 1 base from J, the junction kept 9 bases outside the gene matches. Germline CDR1 KGHSH, CDR2 LQKENI. CDR3 size: 18 residues. Written as DNA, the CDR3 is TGTGCCAGCTCACCCCCACTACTAGCGGGAGAGGGCACAGATACGCAGTATTTT. Its protein is CASSPPLLAGEGTDTQYF.

The chain is built from TRBV30 and TRBJ2-1, with D unclear. Trimming shortened V by 1 base and J by 10 bases, and 14 bases separated the two germline ends. The V gene's germline CDR1 is GTSNPN and CDR2 SVGIG (reference sequence). This CDR3 region has 13 residues. The CDR3 protein is CAWSAPISREQFF. CDR3 coding DNA: TGTGCCTGGAGTGCCCCAATTAGTAGAGAGCAGTTCTTC. The whole variable domain, remainder taken from reference TRBV30 and TRBJ2-1, is SQTIHQWPATLVQPVGSPLSLECTVEGTSNPNLYWYRQAAGRGLQLLFYSVGIGQISSEVPQNLSASRPQDRQFILSSKKLLLSDSGFYLCAWSAPISREQFFGPGTRLTVL.

Remarks on this clone: Additional DNA sequences in this sample encode the identical CDR3. The chain couples TRBV6-6 to TRBJ2-7; 7 bases agree with TRBD2. There are 16 residues in the CDR3. The V gene end was trimmed by 0 bases and the J gene end by 0 bases; junction bases not matched to a gene: 5. The germline V gene has CDR1 MNHNY and CDR2 SVGAGI (reference sequence). CDR3 amino acids: CASSYSGGTSSYEQYF. The DNA for the CDR3 is TGTGCCAGCAGTTACTCGGGAGGGACCTCCTCCTACGAGCAGTACTTC.

This sequence joins TRBV7-9 and TRBJ1-1, with a weak D call TRBD1 (5 bases). Germline V CDR1 and CDR2: SEHNR, FQNEAQ (reference sequence). The V end lost 4 bases, the J end lost 2 bases, and 20 bases lay between the germline ends. The CDR3 extends over 17 amino acids. CDR3: CASSSPLSGAGNTEAFF. The CDR3 nucleotides are TGTGCCAGCAGCTCCCCCCTTAGTGGGGCAGGCAACACTGAAGCTTTCTTT. Full variable domain (remainder filled in from reference TRBV7-9 and TRBJ1-1): DTGVSQNPRHKITKRGQNVTFRCDPISEHNRLYWYRQTLGQGPEFLTYFQNEAQLEKSRLLSDRFSAERPKGSFSTLEIQRTEQGDSAMYLCASSSPLSGAGNTEAFFGQGTRLTVV.

This rearrangement joins TRBV29-1 to TRBJ2-7, with D possibly matching TRBD1 (5 bases). The CDR3 contains 14 residues. Looked up from germline, CDR1 is SQVTM and CDR2 is ANQGSEA. V was shortened by 5 bases and J by 5 bases, with 19 bases between the two germline ends. This chain's CDR3 is CSVQKRRGENEQYF. CDR3 DNA sequence: TGCAGCGTTCAAAAACGTAGGGGCGAGAACGAGCAGTACTTC.

The chain joins TRBV19 to TRBJ2-7; a possible D gene is TRBD2 (6 bases). V gave up 1 base and J gave up 5 bases, with 15 bases separating them. The V gene's germline CDR1 is LNHDA and CDR2 SQIVND (reference sequence). The CDR3 is made up of 15 amino acids. The chain's CDR3 is CASSIVSGGANEQYF. The CDR3 DNA reads as TGTGCCAGTAGTATAGTTAGCGGAGGGGCAAACGAGCAGTACTTC.

This rearrangement joins TRBV29-1 to TRBJ2-3; the D gene is possibly TRBD2 (5 bases). Germline CDR1 and CDR2: SQVTM and ANQGSEA. Trimming shortened V by 3 bases and J by 4 bases, and 14 bases separated the two germline ends. This CDR3 region has 14 residues. The CDR3 DNA reads as TGCAGCGTTGAGGACTCGGTTCGGGCAGATACGCAGTATTTT. Translating gives CSVEDSVRADTQYF.

V gene TRBV2 combines with J gene TRBJ2-3; 10 nucleotides agree with TRBD2. V trimming: 9 bases; J trimming: 3 bases; junction bases outside the gene matches: 9. The CDR3 has 15 amino acids. Germline CDR1 SNHLY, CDR2 FYNNEI. The CDR3 region has the DNA TGTGCCAGTTACGAGCGGGAGGGCGAGACAGATACGCAGTATTTT. Residues: CASYEREGETDTQYF.

The CDR3 here is CATAEGDGTDTQYF. CDR3 bases: TGTGCCACCGCAGAGGGAGATGGCACAGATACGCAGTATTTT. The rearrangement uses TRBV15 and TRBJ2-3; perhaps TRBD2 as D (5 bases). This CDR3 is 14 amino acids long. Germline lookup yields CDR1 LNHNV and CDR2 YYDKDF (reference sequence). Deletions cut 8 bases from V and 1 base from J, with 13 bases between. The full variable domain, with the rest looked up from reference TRBV15 and TRBJ2-3, is DAMVIQNPRYQVTQFGKPVTLSCSQTLNHNVMYWYQQKSSQAPKLLFHYYDKDFNNEADTPDNFQSRRPNTSFCFLDIRSPGLGDTAMYLCATAEGDGTDTQYFGPGTRLTVL.

In nucleotides, the CDR3 is TGTGCCAGCAGCGTAACGACCTTACGCACAGATACGCAGTATTTT. Amino acid sequence: CASSVTTLRTDTQYF. V gene TRBV9 combines with J gene TRBJ2-3; D unresolved. The CDR3 totals 15 residues. The V gene lost 1 base and the J gene lost 1 base, with 10 bases spanning the gap. Germline V lookup: CDR1 SGDLS, CDR2 YYNGEE. The entire variable domain, with the rest obtained from reference TRBV9 and TRBJ2-3, is as follows: DSGVTQTPKHLITATGQRVTLRCSPRSGDLSVYWYQQSLDQGLQFLIQYYNGEERAKGNILERFSAQQFPDLHSELNLSSLELGDSALYFCASSVTTLRTDTQYFGPGTRLTVL.

V and J are TRBV6-6 and TRBJ1-1, with 9 bases aligning to TRBD1. J was trimmed by 8 bases and V by 4 bases; bases with no gene match: 8. The CDR3 has 14 amino acids. Looked up from germline, CDR1 is MNHNY and CDR2 is SVGAGI (reference sequence). CDR3 sequence (DNA): TGTGCCAGCAGTTTAACACAGGGGGCCTTGGAAGCTTTCTTT. It encodes CASSLTQGALEAFF.

The V and J genes are TRBV10-2 and TRBJ2-7; 9 nucleotides match TRBD1. Germline loops: CDR1 WSHSY, CDR2 SAAADI. V shed 7 bases, J shed 3 bases, and the junction held 4 bases outside the gene matches. This CDR3 spans 13 amino acids. CDR3 sequence (DNA): TGCGCCAGCAATCCGGGACAGGGCTACGAGCAGTACTTC. This encodes CASNPGQGYEQYF.

The V and J genes are TRBV9 and TRBJ2-2; 9 bases are shared with TRBD1. Germline loops: CDR1 SGDLS, CDR2 YYNGEE. V lost 3 bases, J lost 7 bases, and 10 bases stayed unmatched. The CDR3 has 16 amino acids. CDR3 in amino acids: CASSAYLTGGFGELFF. CDR3 in DNA: TGTGCCAGCAGCGCCTATCTTACAGGGGGCTTCGGGGAGCTGTTTTTT.

This chain connects TRBV7-2 to TRBJ2-1; no reliable D call. Germline V lookup: CDR1 SGHTA, CDR2 FQGNSA. The ends were cut back, 5 bases at V and 3 bases at J, with 11 bases in the middle. The CDR3 sequence is 14 residues long. The CDR3: CASSDGRYYNEQFF. For the CDR3, the DNA is TGTGCCAGCAGCGACGGCCGGTACTACAATGAGCAGTTCTTC.

The chain couples TRBV21-1 to TRBJ2-4; the table's D call TRBD2 went unverified against the DNA. TRBV21-1 counts as a pseudogene. The CDR3 length is 21 residues. The CDR3 DNA reads TGTGCCAGCAGCCGCGGACCTCGGGCTAGCGGGAGGACCCAACGCAAAAACATTCAGTACTTC. Translated, it gives CASSRGPRASGRTQRKNIQYF.

This sequence joins TRBV7-6 and TRBJ2-3, with D tentatively TRBD1 (6 bases). The CDR3 length is 12 residues. Trimming cost V 4 bases and J 5 bases, with 7 bases left between them. CDR1 is SGHVS and CDR2 is FNYEAQ in the germline V gene. CDR3 in amino acids: CASSSTGDTQYF. CDR3 in DNA: TGTGCCAGCAGCTCGACAGGAGATACGCAGTATTTT.

V and J are TRBV21-1 and TRBJ1-1; the table assigns TRBD1, which was not confirmed against the DNA. TRBV21-1 is tagged as a pseudogene. There are 15 residues in the CDR3. CDR3 protein: CASSNRAPPTLKAFF. As DNA, the CDR3 is TGTGCCAGCAGCAACAGGGCTCCCCCAACACTGAAAGCTTTCTTT.

The chain's CDR3 is CASSVGFRTEAFF. CDR3 DNA sequence: TGTGCCAGCAGCGTAGGGTTTCGTACTGAAGCTTTCTTT. The chain carries TRBV9 and TRBJ1-1; D uncertain. In germline, CDR1 is SGDLS, CDR2 YYNGEE. The CDR3 runs to 13 residues. Trimming removed 0 bases from V and 5 bases from J, with 8 bases in between. The variable domain in full, completed from reference TRBV9 and TRBJ1-1, reads DSGVTQTPKHLITATGQRVTLRCSPRSGDLSVYWYQQSLDQGLQFLIQYYNGEERAKGNILERFSAQQFPDLHSELNLSSLELGDSALYFCASSVGFRTEAFFGQGTRLTVV.

The V gene is TRBV9, the J gene TRBJ1-1; D might be TRBD1 (6 bases). CDR3 length: 15 amino acids. The ends were cut back, 4 bases at V and 1 base at J, with 14 bases in the middle. The germline V gene encodes CDR1 SGDLS and CDR2 YYNGEE. The CDR3 sequence: CASSPRTVTNTEAFF. DNA for the CDR3: TGTGCCAGCAGCCCCCGGACAGTAACGAACACTGAAGCTTTCTTT.

The chain combines TRBV14 with TRBJ2-5; D is uncertain. The CDR3 length is 14 residues. In germline, CDR1 is SGHDN, CDR2 FVKESK. The ends were cut back, 4 bases at V and 5 bases at J, with 14 bases in the middle. The CDR3 protein is CASSPGNHEETQYF. The CDR3 DNA sequence: TGTGCCAGCAGCCCCGGCAATCACGAGGAGACCCAGTACTTC.

This clone was seen more than once but under ten times. The rearrangement uses TRBV6-1 and TRBJ2-1, with D perhaps given as TRBD1 or TRBD2 (5 bases each). The V gene's germline CDR1 is MNHNS and CDR2 SASEGT. The V end was cut by 1 base, the J end by 4 bases, with 8 bases between. The CDR3 spans 14 residues. The CDR3 spells CASSEGDRYNEQFF. The CDR3 DNA sequence: TGTGCCAGCAGTGAAGGGGACCGGTACAATGAGCAGTTCTTC.

This clone occurred once. This sequence joins TRBV27 and TRBJ1-1; 11 bases line up with TRBD1. The CDR3 contains 17 residues. V shed 5 bases, J shed 0 bases, and the junction held 8 bases outside the gene matches. Germline CDR1 is MNHEY and CDR2 is SMNVEV (reference sequence). Written as DNA, the CDR3 is TGTGCCAGCAGTCCTAGGACAGGGGGCATCATGAACACTGAAGCTTTCTTT. As protein: CASSPRTGGIMNTEAFF.